This T cell receptor beta chain came from a study of T cell clonality in common variable immunodeficiency. Broader study findings: The cause of increased CVID clonality remains unclear without subpopulation sequencing. CVID subjects shared fewer TCRbeta clones than healthy controls did.

Ten or more counts support this clone. Its antigen remains unidentified. Sequenced by immunoSEQ multiplex PCR; TCRdb stores in-frame clones only, minus some. The sample has some 60,000 clones, none seen only once. Blood samples were heparinized, roughly 5 to 8 ml per donor. The receptor's source is a person aged 18 to 70 in good health. The sequencing sample was made of peripheral blood mononuclear cells.

Here the CDR3 reads CASTTSGRVGETQYF. Incomplete CDR3 DNA: TGTGCCAGCACCACTAGCGGGAGGGTCGGAGAGACC. The rearrangement uses TRBV9 and TRBJ2-5, with 13 bases fitting TRBD2. Coverage ceases 3 residues before the CDR3 finishes, and the germline J gene fills in the end. This CDR3 region has 15 residues. V was clipped by 6 bases and J by 4 bases; unmatched bases: 6. Germline CDR1 is SGDLS and CDR2 is YYNGEE.